What follows are 18 T cell receptor beta chains derived from one specimen sequenced in a study of shared clonotypes between healthy human individuals. Naive CD8 cells were CD45RO-negative, positively selected for CCR7, excluding terminally differentiated effector memory CD45RA+ cells. Assay: immunoSEQ multiplex PCR; the TCRdb copy retains only in-frame clones and omits some. The data contain around 1,900,000 clones, 80% to 95% of them singletons. Sequencing was performed on naive CD8+ T cells from PBMCs. These receptors were obtained from a man aged 18 to 35 in good health. Some clones in this sample may be carry-over from other donors' samples.

The chain combines TRBV9 with TRBJ1-2; 8 positions agree with TRBD1. J was trimmed by 4 bases and V by 0 bases; bases with no gene match: 5. There are 15 residues in the CDR3. Germline-derived CDR1 and CDR2 are SGDLS and YYNGEE. The CDR3 protein is CASSVGDRPSYGYTF. CDR3 in DNA: TGTGCCAGCAGCGTAGGGGACAGGCCAAGCTATGGCTACACCTTC.

J is TRBJ1-3 and V is TRBV7-6, with 9 bases fitting TRBD1. Germline values: CDR1 SGHVS, CDR2 FNYEAQ. The CDR3 loop spans 16 amino acids. Trimming took 5 bases from V and 4 from J; bases not matched to a gene: 9. The CDR3 bases are TGTGCCAGCAGCCGACGAGGACAGGGGATAGGAAACACCATATATTTT. Translation: CASSRRGQGIGNTIYF.

This clone was observed a handful of times. The rearrangement joins TRBV2 to TRBJ1-5; D is unresolved. This CDR3 is 14 amino acids long. The germline V and J ends were trimmed by 6 bases and 2 bases, with 11 bases remaining between them. In germline, CDR1 is SNHLY, CDR2 FYNNEI. Here the CDR3 reads CASRGDGGNQPQHF. The CDR3 region has the DNA TGTGCCAGCAGAGGTGATGGGGGCAATCAGCCCCAGCATTTT.

V and J are TRBV7-9 and TRBJ2-7; D gene uncertain. This CDR3 region has 15 residues. Looked up from germline, CDR1 is SEHNR and CDR2 is FQNEAQ (reference sequence). V was cut by 1 base and J by 5 bases, with 15 bases left in between. The CDR3 is CASSLEVTPLDEQYF. CDR3 sequence (DNA): TGTGCCAGCAGCTTAGAGGTTACCCCCCTCGACGAGCAGTACTTC.

The CDR3 loop reads CASSLFATDTQYF. Written as DNA, the CDR3 is TGTGCCAGCAGTTTATTTGCGACAGATACGCAGTATTTT. V usage is TRBV27 and J usage is TRBJ2-3; no firm D call. This CDR3 has 13 residues. In germline, CDR1 is MNHEY, CDR2 SMNVEV (reference sequence). Trimming left V 1 base short and J 3 bases short, with 5 bases between.

V gene TRBV5-1 combines with J gene TRBJ2-1; 10 nucleotides align to TRBD1. The CDR3 is 16 residues long. In germline, CDR1 is SGHRS, CDR2 YFSETQ. V lost 2 bases, J lost 9 bases, and 11 bases stayed unmatched. The CDR3 sequence is CASSLLRDRGVSEQFF. The CDR3 bases are TGCGCCAGCAGCTTACTCCGGGACAGGGGTGTATCTGAGCAGTTCTTC.

This sequence joins TRBV5-6 and TRBJ2-3; 9 nucleotides match TRBD2. The CDR3 spans 16 residues. Per germline, CDR1 SGHDT and CDR2 YYEEEE. V trimming: 0 bases; J trimming: 0 bases; junction bases outside the gene matches: 2. CDR3 DNA: TGTGCCAGCAGCTTGGTGGCGGGAGGGAGCACAGATACGCAGTATTTT. As protein: CASSLVAGGSTDTQYF.

The CDR3 sequence: CASSDLDPSYNEQFF. Here the CDR3 DNA reads TGCGCCAGCAGTGATCTGGACCCGTCCTACAATGAGCAGTTCTTC. The chain links TRBV10-1 to TRBJ2-1, with D unclear. V was cut by 3 bases and J by 1 base, with 10 bases left in between. CDR3 size: 15 residues. Germline V CDR1 and CDR2: WNHNN, SYGVQD (reference sequence).

The chain is built from TRBV15 and TRBJ2-1; 9 nucleotides line up with TRBD1. This CDR3 comprises 15 residues. The junction had 7 bases not matched to a gene; V was cut back by 0 bases and J by 10 bases. Germline CDR1 and CDR2: LNHNV and YYDKDF (reference sequence). CDR3 DNA: TGTGCCACCAGCAGAGAGGGGACAGGGAAGGGCGAGCAGTTCTTC. Translating it yields CATSREGTGKGEQFF. Using reference TRBV15 and TRBJ2-1 for the parts outside the CDR3, the full variable domain is DAMVIQNPRYQVTQFGKPVTLSCSQTLNHNVMYWYQQKSSQAPKLLFHYYDKDFNNEADTPDNFQSRRPNTSFCFLDIRSPGLGDTAMYLCATSREGTGKGEQFFGPGTRLTVL.

V usage is TRBV9 and J usage is TRBJ2-3; no firm D call. The CDR3 has 13 amino acids. Germline lookup yields CDR1 SGDLS and CDR2 YYNGEE. V was trimmed by 3 bases and J by 3 bases, leaving 8 bases between them. The CDR3 protein is CASSESRTDTQYF. CDR3 nucleotides: TGTGCCAGCAGCGAGTCACGAACAGATACGCAGTATTTT.

The chain recombines TRBV28 with TRBJ2-3, with D tentatively TRBD1 or TRBD2 (6 bases each). The CDR3 covers 17 residues. Germline values: CDR1 MDHEN, CDR2 SYDVKM. Trimming removed 2 bases from V and 0 bases from J, with 15 bases in between. CDR3 coding DNA: TGTGCCAGCAGTTTAGGGTACGGGGGCTCGAGCACAGATACGCAGTATTTT. This sequence encodes CASSLGYGGSSTDTQYF. Supplemented by reference TRBV28 and TRBJ2-3, the full variable domain reads DVKVTQSSRYLVKRTGEKVFLECVQDMDHENMFWYRQDPGLGLRLIYFSYDVKMKEKGDIPEGYSVSREKKERFSLILESASTNQTSMYLCASSLGYGGSSTDTQYFGPGTRLTVL.

J is TRBJ2-1 and V is TRBV4-1; TRBD2 aligns across 7 bases. V was pared by 0 bases and J by 7 bases, with 6 bases of the junction left unmatched. The CDR3 length is 15 residues. Germline CDR1 and CDR2: MGHRA and YSYEKL. DNA for the CDR3: TGCGCCAGCAGCCAAGAAATAGGGAGGGAGAATGAGCAGTTCTTC. Residues: CASSQEIGRENEQFF.

The chain couples TRBV5-8 to TRBJ1-1; TRBD1 might be the D (6 bases). Trimming left V 4 bases short and J 5 bases short, with 24 bases between. The germline CDR1 and CDR2 sequences are SGHTS and YDEGEE. This CDR3 region has 17 residues. This CDR3 reads CASSPTDRTKTGTEAFF. For the CDR3, the DNA is TGTGCCAGCAGCCCCACGGACAGAACAAAAACGGGGACTGAAGCTTTCTTT. The full variable domain, in which reference TRBV5-8 and TRBJ1-1 provide the parts outside the CDR3, is EAGVTQSPTHLIKTRGQQATLRCSPISGHTSVYWYQQALGLGLQFLLWYDEGEERNRGNFPPRFSGRQFPNYSSELNVNALELEDSALYLCASSPTDRTKTGTEAFFGQGTRLTVV.

This rearrangement joins TRBV4-1 to TRBJ2-6; unclear D gene. Germline assignment: CDR1 MGHRA and CDR2 YSYEKL. V was pared by 4 bases and J by 4 bases, with 8 bases between. This CDR3 has 14 amino acids. CDR3: CASSPATGANVLTF. The CDR3 DNA follows: TGCGCCAGCAGCCCCGCTACCGGGGCCAACGTCCTGACTTTC.

The chain combines TRBV19 with TRBJ1-5; no clear D. Germline loops: CDR1 LNHDA, CDR2 SQIVND (reference sequence). This CDR3 has 12 residues. The germline V and J ends were trimmed by 4 bases and 5 bases, with 6 bases remaining between them. The CDR3, as DNA: TGTGCCAGTAGTACCCTTGATCAGCCCCAGCATTTT. Protein: CASSTLDQPQHF.

This clone showed up just once. The DNA of the CDR3 is TGTGCCTGGACCGTACAGGTATTTTCTCGAGGCAATGAGCAGTTCTTC. Residues: CAWTVQVFSRGNEQFF. The gene calls are TRBV30 and TRBJ2-1; D perhaps matches TRBD1 (5 bases). This CDR3 spans 16 amino acids. Germline CDR1 is GTSNPN and CDR2 is SVGIG (reference sequence). Trimming removed 4 bases from V and 6 bases from J, with 22 bases in between. The full variable domain, completed using reference TRBV30 and TRBJ2-1, is SQTIHQWPATLVQPVGSPLSLECTVEGTSNPNLYWYRQAAGRGLQLLFYSVGIGQISSEVPQNLSASRPQDRQFILSSKKLLLSDSGFYLCAWTVQVFSRGNEQFFGPGTRLTVL.

The chain combines TRBV7-9 with TRBJ2-3; D perhaps matches TRBD2 (5 bases). This CDR3 spans 16 amino acids. V was pared by 3 bases and J by 0 bases, with 13 bases between. Germline CDR1 reads SEHNR; CDR2 reads FQNEAQ (reference sequence). The CDR3 loop reads CASSFEGRLSTDTQYF. The CDR3 nucleotides are TGTGCCAGCAGCTTTGAGGGTCGCTTAAGCACAGATACGCAGTATTTT.

Worth noting for this clone: An end of the junction does not agree with germline; a read error may underlie this. In DNA form, the CDR3 reads TGTGCCAGCAGCTTGGCCGTTGTCCAACGTTTT. Amino acid sequence: CASSLAVVQRF. The rearrangement links TRBV5-8 to TRBJ1-4; no definite D call. CDR1 is SGHTS and CDR2 is YDEGEE in the germline V gene. The CDR3 sequence is 11 residues long. Using reference TRBV5-8 and TRBJ1-4 for the parts outside the CDR3, the full variable domain is EAGVTQSPTHLIKTRGQQATLRCSPISGHTSVYWYQQALGLGLQFLLWYDEGEERNRGNFPPRFSGRQFPNYSSELNVNALELEDSALYLCASSLAVVQRFGSGTQLSVL.